This T cell receptor beta chain emerged from a study of CD39 and CD103 CD8 tumor-infiltrating T cells (dated by TCRdb to 2017 to 2018). Turning to the overall study: An HPV-positive HNSCC, an HPV-negative HNSCC, an ovarian cancer and a melanoma patient were represented in the repertoire comparisons shown. Repertoires of CD8 TIL subsets defined by CD103 and CD39 were compared with peripheral memory CD8 T cells by TCRbeta CDR3 deep sequencing. General findings and caveats noted by the study authors: Compared with DN and SP CD8 TILs and with blood memory CD8 T cells, DP CD8 TILs appeared more oligoclonal, with the top 30 clonotypes covering roughly 55-86%. Clonotypes from DN TILs largely overlapped with peripheral memory CD8 repertoires, while clonotypes from DP TILs were only rarely found in blood or uninvolved lymph node.

About this clone itself: The antigen this receptor binds is unknown. There are no base qualities to consult, and no much larger clone falls within one base.

Genomic DNA was extracted with the DNeasy Blood and Tissue Kit from around 10,000 to 100,000 sorted cells per subset. The TCRbeta V-J or V-D-J regions were sequenced and mapped through the immunoSEQ service, and coverage above 10x per sample was achieved. The authors' pipeline ran thus. Analysis was limited to productive rearrangements exported from the immunoSEQ Analyzer platform, and clonality was evaluated on the 500 most abundant clones. The Morisita-Horn similarity index and the Jaccard index were used to quantify repertoire overlap between populations. Morisita-Horn similarity between CD8 T-cell subset TCR repertoires was measured in about 6 cancer patients. What TCRdb holds here is the immuneACCESS table cut down to in-frame rearrangements. Part of the clones is not present; checked against another copy, under half of the missing clones reflect an unresolved V gene, and the others are unexplained. V and J calls and clone size are copied from that table; D and trimming were computed from the DNA. This sample holds thousands of clones; around 69% were observed only once. Around three fifths of the sample is taken by the ten largest.

The CDR3 contains 15 residues, cysteine and phenylalanine counted. Solely the CDR3 DNA is kept, with 45 bases framed from the first base. V sheds 6 bases and J sheds 5 bases, leaving 20 bases between their ends. Looking up the germline V gene yields CDR1 SNHLY and CDR2 FYNNEI. Patients were not receiving therapy at sample collection, though earlier treatments ranged from chemotherapy, radiotherapy, surgery and immunotherapy to none. After thawing, cells were enriched for T lymphocytes using a negative-selection kit, and EpCAM beads were added for tumor-infiltrating lymphocytes. Memory CD8 T cells were sorted as CD8+CD4-CD45RA- cells irrespective of CCR7 expression. Peripheral blood mononuclear cells were isolated by Ficoll-Paque PLUS gradient and cryopreserved before analysis. Populations were sorted on a FACSAria II to approximately 99% purity, and cell pellets were frozen without culture for TCR sequencing.

This clonotype originated in a human donor with head and neck squamous cell carcinoma. The rearrangement joined TRBV2 to TRBJ2-7; the D segment could be TRBD1, given 6 matching bases. The specimen was CD8+ T cells sorted from blood. This sample's cell subset or site label indicates: total memory CD8 T cells (CD45RA-CCR7+/-) from blood or uninvolved lymph node. The CDR3: CASRDRTSTSDEQYF. The DNA sequence reads TGTGCCAGCAGAGACAGGACTTCAACAAGTGACGAGCAGTACTTC.